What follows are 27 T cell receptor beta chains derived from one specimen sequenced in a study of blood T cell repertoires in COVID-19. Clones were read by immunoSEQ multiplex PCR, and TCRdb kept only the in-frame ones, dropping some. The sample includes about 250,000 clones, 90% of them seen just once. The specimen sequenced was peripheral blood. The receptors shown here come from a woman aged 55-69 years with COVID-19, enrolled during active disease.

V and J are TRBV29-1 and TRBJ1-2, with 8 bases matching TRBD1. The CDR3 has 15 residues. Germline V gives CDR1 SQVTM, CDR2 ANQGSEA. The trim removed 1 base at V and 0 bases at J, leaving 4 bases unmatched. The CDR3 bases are TGCAGCGTTGAAGGGGACAGGAAAACTAACTATGGCTACACCTTC. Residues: CSVEGDRKTNYGYTF.

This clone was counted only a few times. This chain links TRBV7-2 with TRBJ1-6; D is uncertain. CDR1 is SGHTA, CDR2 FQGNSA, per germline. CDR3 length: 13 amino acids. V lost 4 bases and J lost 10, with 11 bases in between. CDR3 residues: CASSSIQRSPLHF. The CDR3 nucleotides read TGTGCCAGCAGCTCAATACAACGCTCACCCCTCCACTTT.

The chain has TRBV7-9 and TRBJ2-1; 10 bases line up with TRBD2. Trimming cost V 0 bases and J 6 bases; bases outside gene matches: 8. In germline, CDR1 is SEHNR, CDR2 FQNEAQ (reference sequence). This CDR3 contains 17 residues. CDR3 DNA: TGTGCCAGCAGCTTAGCTGAACTAGCGGGGTCGTCCAATGAGCAGTTCTTC. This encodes CASSLAELAGSSNEQFF.

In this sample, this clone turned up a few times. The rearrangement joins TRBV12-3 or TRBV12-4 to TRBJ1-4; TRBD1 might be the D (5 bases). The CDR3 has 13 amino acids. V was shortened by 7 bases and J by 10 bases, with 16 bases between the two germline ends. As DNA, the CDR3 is TGTGCCAGCACCCCCAGGGCCGGGGGAAAACTGTTTTTT. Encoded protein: CASTPRAGGKLFF.

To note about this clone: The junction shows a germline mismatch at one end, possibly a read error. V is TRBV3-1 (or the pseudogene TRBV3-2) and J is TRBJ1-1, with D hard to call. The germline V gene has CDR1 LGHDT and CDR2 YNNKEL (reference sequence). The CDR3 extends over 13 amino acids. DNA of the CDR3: TGTGCCAGCCGCCAAGGGAGTGCGGCTGAAGCTTTCTTT. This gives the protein CASRQGSAAEAFF.

The chain's CDR3 is CASSLGRWNTEAFF. CDR3 DNA: TGTGCCAGCAGCTTAGGTCGGTGGAACACTGAAGCTTTCTTT. The chain is built from TRBV7-8 and TRBJ1-1, with D unclear. The V and J ends lost 1 base and 1 base respectively, with 7 bases between them. The CDR3 has 14 residues. Germline lookup yields CDR1 SGHVS and CDR2 FQNEAQ.

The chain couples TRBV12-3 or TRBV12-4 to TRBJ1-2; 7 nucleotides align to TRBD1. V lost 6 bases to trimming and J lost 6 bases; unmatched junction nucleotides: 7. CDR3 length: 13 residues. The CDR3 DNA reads TGTGCCAGCAGCCGCACAGGGGTGGATGGCTACACCTTC. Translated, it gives CASSRTGVDGYTF.

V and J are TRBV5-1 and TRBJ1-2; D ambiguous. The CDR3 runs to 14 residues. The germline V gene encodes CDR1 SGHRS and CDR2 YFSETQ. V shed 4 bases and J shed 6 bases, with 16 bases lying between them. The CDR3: CASSPIAKAHGYTF. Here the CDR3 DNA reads TGCGCCAGCAGCCCAATCGCAAAAGCACATGGCTACACCTTC.

The CDR3 nucleotides are TGTGCCAGCAAGAGAACAGGGGAGGACACTGAAGCTTTCTTT. Its translation: CASKRTGEDTEAFF. The rearrangement links TRBV6-5 to TRBJ1-1; the match to TRBD1 covers 7 bases. CDR1 and CDR2 (germline): MNHEY, SVGAGI. The CDR3 has 14 residues. J was trimmed by 3 bases and V by 7 bases; bases with no gene match: 8.

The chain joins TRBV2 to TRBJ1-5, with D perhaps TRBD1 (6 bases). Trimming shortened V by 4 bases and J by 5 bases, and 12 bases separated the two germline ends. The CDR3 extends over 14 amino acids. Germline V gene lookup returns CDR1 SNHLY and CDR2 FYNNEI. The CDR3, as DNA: TGTGCCAGCAGTGGAGGGGGGGGGTATCAGCCCCAGCATTTT. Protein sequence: CASSGGGGYQPQHF.

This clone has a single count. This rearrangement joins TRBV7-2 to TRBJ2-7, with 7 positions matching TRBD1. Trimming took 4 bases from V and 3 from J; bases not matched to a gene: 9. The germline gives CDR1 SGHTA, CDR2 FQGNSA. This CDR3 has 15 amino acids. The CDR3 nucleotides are TGTGCCAGCAGCTCGTTCGGGGACAGTTACTACGAGCAGTACTTC. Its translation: CASSSFGDSYYEQYF.

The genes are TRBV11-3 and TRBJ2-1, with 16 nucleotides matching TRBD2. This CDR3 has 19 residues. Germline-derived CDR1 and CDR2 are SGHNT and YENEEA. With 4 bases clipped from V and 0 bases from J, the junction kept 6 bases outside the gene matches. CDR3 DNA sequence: TGTGCCAGCAGCTCGGGGACTAGCGGGGGGGCCGGCTCCTACAATGAGCAGTTCTTC. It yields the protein CASSSGTSGGAGSYNEQFF.

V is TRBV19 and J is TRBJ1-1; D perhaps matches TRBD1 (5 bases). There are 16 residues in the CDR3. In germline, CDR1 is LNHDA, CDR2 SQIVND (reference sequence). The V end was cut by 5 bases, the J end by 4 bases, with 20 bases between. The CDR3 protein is CASSLGWTTGGTEAFF. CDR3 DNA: TGTGCCAGTAGTCTAGGTTGGACAACGGGTGGCACTGAAGCTTTCTTT.

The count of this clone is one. The CDR3 nucleotides read TGCAGCGTCTCGGACTTGGGGGAAAAACTGTTTTTT. It encodes CSVSDLGEKLFF. The chain links TRBV29-1 to TRBJ1-4; D is unresolved. Germline CDR1 and CDR2: SQVTM and ANQGSEA. The CDR3 sequence is 12 residues long. Trimming pared 6 bases from V and 8 bases from J, leaving 13 bases between.

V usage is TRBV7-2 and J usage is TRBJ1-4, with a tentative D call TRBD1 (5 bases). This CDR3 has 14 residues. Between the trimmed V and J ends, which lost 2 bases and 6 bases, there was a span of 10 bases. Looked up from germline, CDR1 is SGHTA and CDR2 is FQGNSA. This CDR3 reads CASSLPGGYEKLFF. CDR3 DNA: TGTGCCAGCAGCTTACCGGGGGGATATGAAAAACTGTTTTTT.

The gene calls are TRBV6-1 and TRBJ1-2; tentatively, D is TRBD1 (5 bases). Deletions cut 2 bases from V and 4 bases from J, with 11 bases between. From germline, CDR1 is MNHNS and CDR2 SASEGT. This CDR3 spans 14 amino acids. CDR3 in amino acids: CASSESGTGYGYTF. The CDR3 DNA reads TGTGCCAGCAGTGAATCGGGTACAGGCTATGGCTACACCTTC.

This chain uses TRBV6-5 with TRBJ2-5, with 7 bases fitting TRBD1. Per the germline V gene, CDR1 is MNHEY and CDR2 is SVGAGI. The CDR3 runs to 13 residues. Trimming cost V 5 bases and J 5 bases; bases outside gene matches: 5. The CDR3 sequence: CASSQDRQETQYF. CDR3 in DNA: TGTGCCAGCAGTCAGGACAGGCAGGAGACCCAGTACTTC.

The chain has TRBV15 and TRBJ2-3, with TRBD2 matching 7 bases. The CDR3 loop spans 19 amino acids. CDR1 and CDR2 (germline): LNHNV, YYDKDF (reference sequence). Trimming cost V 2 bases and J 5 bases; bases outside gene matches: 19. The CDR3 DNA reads TGTGCCACCAGCAGAACGCCGTACTCCGGGACTAAGGGAGGAGATACGCAGTATTTT. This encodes CATSRTPYSGTKGGDTQYF.

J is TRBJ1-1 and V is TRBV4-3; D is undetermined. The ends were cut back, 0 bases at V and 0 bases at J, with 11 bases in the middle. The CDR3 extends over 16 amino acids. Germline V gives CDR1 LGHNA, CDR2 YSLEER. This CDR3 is CASSQDITVMNTEAFF. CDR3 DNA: TGCGCCAGCAGCCAAGATATTACAGTCATGAACACTGAAGCTTTCTTT.

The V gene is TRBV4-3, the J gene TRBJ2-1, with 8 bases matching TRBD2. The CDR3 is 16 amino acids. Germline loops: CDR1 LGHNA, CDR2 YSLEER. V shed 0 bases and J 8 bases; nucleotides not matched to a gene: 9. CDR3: CASSQDRGGRIHEQFF. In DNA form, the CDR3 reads TGCGCCAGCAGCCAAGACCGGGGGGGCAGGATCCATGAGCAGTTCTTC.

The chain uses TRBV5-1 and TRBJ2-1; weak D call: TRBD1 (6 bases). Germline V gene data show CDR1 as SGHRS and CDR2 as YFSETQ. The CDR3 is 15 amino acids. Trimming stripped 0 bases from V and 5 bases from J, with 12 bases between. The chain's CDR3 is CASSLEFAGDNEQFF. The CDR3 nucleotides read TGCGCCAGCAGCTTGGAATTCGCAGGGGACAATGAGCAGTTCTTC.

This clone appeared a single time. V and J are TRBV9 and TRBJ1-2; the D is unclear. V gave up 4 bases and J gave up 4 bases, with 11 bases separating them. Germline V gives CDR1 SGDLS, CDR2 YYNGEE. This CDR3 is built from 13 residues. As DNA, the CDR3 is TGTGCCAGCAGCCCCGGGTTAATCTATGGCTACACCTTC. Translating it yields CASSPGLIYGYTF.

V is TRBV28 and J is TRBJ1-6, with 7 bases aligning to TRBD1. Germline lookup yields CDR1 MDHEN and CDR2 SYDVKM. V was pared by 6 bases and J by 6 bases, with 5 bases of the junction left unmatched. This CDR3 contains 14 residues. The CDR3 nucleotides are TGTGCCAGCAGACCCCACAGGGGTAATTCACCCCTCCACTTT. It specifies CASRPHRGNSPLHF.

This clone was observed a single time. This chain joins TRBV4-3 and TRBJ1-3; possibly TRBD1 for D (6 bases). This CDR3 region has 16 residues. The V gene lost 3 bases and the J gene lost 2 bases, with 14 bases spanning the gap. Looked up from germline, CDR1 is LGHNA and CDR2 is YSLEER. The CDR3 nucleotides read TGCGCCAGCAGCCAGGGCGACAGGTCCACTGGAAACACCATATATTTT. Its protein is CASSQGDRSTGNTIYF.

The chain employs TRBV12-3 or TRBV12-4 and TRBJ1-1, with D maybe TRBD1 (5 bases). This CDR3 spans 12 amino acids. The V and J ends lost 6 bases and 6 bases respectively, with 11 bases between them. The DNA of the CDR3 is TGTGCCAGCAGACCAGACAGAGCTGAAGCTTTCTTT. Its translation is CASRPDRAEAFF.

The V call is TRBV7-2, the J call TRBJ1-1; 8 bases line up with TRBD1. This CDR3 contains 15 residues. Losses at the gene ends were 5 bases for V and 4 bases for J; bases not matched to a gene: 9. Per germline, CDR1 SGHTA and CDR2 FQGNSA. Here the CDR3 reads CASSPVTGGSTEAFF. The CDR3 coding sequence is TGTGCCAGCAGCCCCGTAACAGGGGGAAGCACTGAAGCTTTCTTT. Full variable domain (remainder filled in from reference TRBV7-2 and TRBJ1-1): GAGVSQSPSNKVTEKGKDVELRCDPISGHTALYWYRQSLGQGLEFLIYFQGNSAPDKSGLPSDRFSAERTGGSVSTLTIQRTQQEDSAVYLCASSPVTGGSTEAFFGQGTRLTVV.

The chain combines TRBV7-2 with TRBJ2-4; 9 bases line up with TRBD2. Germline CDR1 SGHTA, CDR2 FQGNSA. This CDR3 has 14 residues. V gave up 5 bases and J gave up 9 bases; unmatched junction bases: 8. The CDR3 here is CASSGTRREGIQYF. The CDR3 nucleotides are TGTGCCAGCAGCGGGACTAGGCGGGAGGGCATTCAGTACTTC.